A single sample gave rise to the 5 T cell receptor beta chains below, sequenced in a study of shared T cell receptors in the human thymus. Profiling relied on immunoSEQ multiplex PCR, and the TCRdb table lists in-frame clones only, not all of them. This sample has about 660,000 clones, with around 89% found just once. The data were also submitted as part of a second study, on human thymus T cells.

Sequencing was carried out using thymocytes. Receptors were obtained from a boy less than two years old with a congenital heart defect.

The rearrangement joins TRBV4-3 to TRBJ2-3, with 8 bases matching TRBD2. V lost 2 bases and J lost 9; bases outside the gene matches: 13. The germline V gene encodes CDR1 LGHNA and CDR2 YSLEER. This CDR3 spans 16 amino acids. The CDR3 here is CASSQTGGERENTQYF. The DNA for the CDR3 is TGCGCCAGCAGCCAAACTGGGGGGGAGCGGGAGAACACGCAGTATTTT.

This clone was detected once. The chain links TRBV7-9 to TRBJ1-2; no reliable D call. This CDR3 region has 13 residues. Trimming shortened V by 7 bases and J by 5 bases, and 14 bases separated the two germline ends. CDR1 SEHNR and CDR2 FQNEAQ come from the germline V gene (reference sequence). The CDR3 reads CASTRPAGYGYTF. The CDR3 DNA reads TGTGCCAGCACCCGACCGGCCGGGTATGGCTACACCTTC.

The V and J genes are TRBV19 and TRBJ2-3, with D maybe TRBD2 (7 bases). Germline values: CDR1 LNHDA, CDR2 SQIVND (reference sequence). V lost 3 bases to trimming and J lost 3 bases, with 13 bases between them. The length of the CDR3 is 15 residues. The CDR3 is CASSIKGGLTDTQYF. CDR3 DNA sequence: TGTGCCAGTAGTATTAAGGGGGGACTAACAGATACGCAGTATTTT.

The chain employs TRBV7-2 and TRBJ2-7; 10 nucleotides match TRBD2. This CDR3 has 15 amino acids. V gave up 4 bases and J gave up 5 bases; unmatched junction bases: 8. CDR1 is SGHTA, CDR2 FQGNSA, per germline. The CDR3 nucleotides read TGTGCCAGCAGCTCCAAAGCGGGAGGGCGTGACGAGCAGTACTTC. It yields the protein CASSSKAGGRDEQYF. Full variable domain (rest looked up from reference TRBV7-2 and TRBJ2-7): GAGVSQSPSNKVTEKGKDVELRCDPISGHTALYWYRQSLGQGLEFLIYFQGNSAPDKSGLPSDRFSAERTGGSVSTLTIQRTQQEDSAVYLCASSSKAGGRDEQYFGPGTRLTVT.

The chain uses TRBV5-4 and TRBJ2-7; TRBD2 is a possible D gene (6 bases). The CDR3 length is 14 residues. Germline CDR1 reads SGHNT; CDR2 reads YYREEE (reference sequence). The ends were cut back, 4 bases at V and 2 bases at J, with 13 bases in the middle. This CDR3 reads CASSVWRDPYEQYF. CDR3 DNA: TGTGCCAGCAGCGTGTGGCGGGACCCCTACGAGCAGTACTTC.